The 27 T cell receptor beta chains below were found in one sample sequenced in a study of neurological immune-mediated disorders. Using its own MiXCR run on the 5' RACE reads, TCRdb lists one record per CDR3 protein. The sample holds about 65,000 distinct CDR3 sequences; roughly 3.7% are singletons and the top ten take about 2.4%. Sequencing was done on a sample of PBMCs. The receptor set was obtained from a man in his fifties or sixties with multiple sclerosis.

This clonotype was counted at least ten times. This sequence joins TRBV20-1 and TRBJ1-2; D gene unclear. This CDR3 comprises 13 residues. Germline V gene lookup returns CDR1 DFQATT and CDR2 SNEGSKA (reference sequence). V lost 3 bases and J 2 bases, leaving 10 bases between the germline ends. The chain's CDR3 is CSARVQQNYGYTF. In DNA form, the CDR3 reads TGCAGTGCTAGGGTACAGCAGAACTATGGCTACACCTTC.

This clonotype has a count of ten or more. This chain links TRBV12-3 or TRBV12-4 with TRBJ2-1, with TRBD2 matching over 12 bases. There are 15 residues in the CDR3. The V gene end was trimmed by 6 bases and the J gene end by 4 bases; junction bases not matched to a gene: 4. This chain's CDR3 is CASRTSGGPYNEQFF. In DNA form, the CDR3 reads TGTGCCAGCAGGACTAGCGGGGGTCCTTACAATGAGCAGTTCTTC.

This clonotype was counted many times. The chain recombines TRBV20-1 with TRBJ2-3; 12 bases are shared with TRBD2. From germline, CDR1 is DFQATT and CDR2 SNEGSKA (reference sequence). Trimming cost V 3 bases and J 0 bases; bases outside gene matches: 7. This CDR3 is built from 17 residues. The CDR3 coding sequence is TGCAGTGCTAGGGGTCTAGCGGGGGGGCCGAGCACAGATACGCAGTATTTT. Translated, it gives CSARGLAGGPSTDTQYF.

This clonotype appeared a few times. DNA for the CDR3: TGCGCCAGCAGCCAAGGACTAGCGGGGGGGCGGGAGACCCAGTACTTC. It is translated as CASSQGLAGGRETQYF. The J gene is TRBJ2-5, the V gene TRBV4-1, with 14 bases that match TRBD2. CDR3 length: 16 residues. CDR1 and CDR2 from the germline V gene are MGHRA and YSYEKL. Losses at the gene ends were 1 base for V and 5 bases for J; bases not matched to a gene: 3.

There are many counts of this clonotype. The chain uses TRBV12-3 or TRBV12-4 and TRBJ1-2; no firm D call. The CDR3 has 12 residues. Trimming took 4 bases from V and 6 from J, leaving 9 bases between them. The CDR3 region is CASSSPGDGYTF. CDR3 sequence (DNA): TGTGCCAGCAGTTCCCCTGGGGATGGCTACACCTTC.

This clonotype was picked up a small number of times. This sequence joins TRBV18 and TRBJ2-7; 8 bases agree with TRBD1. CDR1 and CDR2 (germline): KGHSH, LQKENI. The CDR3 runs 14 residues. The ends lost 3 bases at V and 2 bases at J; junction bases unmatched: 3. The chain's CDR3 is CASSPGQVTYEQYV. CDR3 nucleotides: TGTGCCAGCTCACCGGGACAGGTTACCTACGAGCAGTACGTC.

In its sample, this clonotype was seen many times. This rearrangement joins TRBV5-1 to TRBJ2-7, with TRBD2 as a possible D gene (5 bases). Trimming cost V 3 bases and J 0 bases, with 13 bases left between them. Germline V gene lookup returns CDR1 SGHRS and CDR2 YFSETQ. This CDR3 region has 15 residues. The CDR3 region has the DNA TGCGCCAGCAGCTCGAGCCGGGATGTCTCCTACGAGCAGTACTTC. Amino acids: CASSSSRDVSYEQYF.

This clonotype was observed at least ten times. V and J are TRBV7-6 and TRBJ2-3; D is perhaps TRBD1 (5 bases). Trimming took off 4 bases at V and 5 bases at J, with 7 bases between the two ends. CDR1 and CDR2 from the germline V gene are SGHVS and FNYEAQ. There are 12 residues in the CDR3. Here the CDR3 DNA reads TGTGCCAGCAGCTCAGGGAAAGATACGCAGTATTTT. Residues: CASSSGKDTQYF.

For this clonotype: A read error is possible here, since a much larger clone lies one base away. The chain joins TRBV6-6 to TRBJ2-1; D is possibly TRBD1 (5 bases). Germline CDR1 is MNHNY and CDR2 is SVGAGI (reference sequence). The V end was cut by 6 bases, the J end by 0 bases, with 15 bases between. CDR3 length equals 16 residues. CDR3 DNA: TGTGCCAGCAGCCCTCTGACAGAGGTCTCCTACAATGAGCAGTTCTTC. Protein: CASSPLTEVSYNEQFF.

This clonotype was seen ten or more times. The chain uses TRBV7-3 and TRBJ2-5, with D hard to call. Germline V gene data show CDR1 as SGHTA and CDR2 as FQGTGA. V was cut by 4 bases and J by 4 bases, with 10 bases left in between. The CDR3 has 13 amino acids. In DNA form, the CDR3 reads TGTGCCAGCAGCTCCGGACGTGGAGAGACCCAGTACTTC. This codes for CASSSGRGETQYF.

The sample holds many counts of this clonotype. The chain has TRBV20-1 and TRBJ2-3; 7 nucleotides match TRBD2. V lost 6 bases, J lost 2 bases, and 5 bases stayed unmatched. The V gene's germline CDR1 is DFQATT and CDR2 SNEGSKA (reference sequence). This CDR3 has 13 residues. This chain's CDR3 is CSAGGTATDTQYF. The CDR3 nucleotides are TGCAGTGCCGGGGGGACTGCCACAGATACGCAGTATTTT.

At least ten counts were recorded for this clonotype. V usage is TRBV7-2 and J usage is TRBJ2-5, with D perhaps matching TRBD1 (5 bases). From germline, CDR1 is SGHTA and CDR2 FQGNSA. Deletions cut 5 bases from V and 2 bases from J, with 15 bases between. The CDR3 totals 15 residues. The CDR3 protein is CASSPILRGQETQYF. Written as DNA, the CDR3 is TGTGCCAGCAGCCCCATCCTAAGGGGACAAGAGACCCAGTACTTC.

This clonotype occurred many times. The chain links TRBV7-2 to TRBJ1-6, with D perhaps TRBD1 (6 bases). Germline-derived CDR1 and CDR2 are SGHTA and FQGNSA. The CDR3 is made up of 13 amino acids. V was trimmed by 1 base and J by 14 bases, leaving 12 bases between them. The DNA of the CDR3 is TGTGCCAGCAGCTTAGTGGGGGCCTCGTCCCTCCACTTT. The encoded protein is CASSLVGASSLHF.

This clonotype appeared many times. The chain uses TRBV20-1 and TRBJ2-7; the D call may be TRBD1 or TRBD2 (5 bases each). The germline V gene encodes CDR1 DFQATT and CDR2 SNEGSKA (reference sequence). The CDR3 length is 14 residues. Trimming removed 3 bases at V and 0 bases at J, with 12 bases between. The chain's CDR3 is CSASGARNSYEQYV. In DNA form, the CDR3 reads TGCAGTGCTAGCGGGGCAAGGAACTCCTACGAGCAGTACGTC.

This clonotype was seen at least ten times. The chain uses TRBV15 and TRBJ1-5, with a possible D match to TRBD1 (5 bases). CDR1 is LNHNV, CDR2 YYDKDF, per germline (reference sequence). The CDR3 loop spans 15 amino acids. Between the trimmed V and J ends, which lost 0 bases and 3 bases, there was a span of 9 bases. CDR3 DNA: TGTGCCACCAGCAGAGACGCAGGGACCAATCAGCCCCAGCATTTT. It translates to CATSRDAGTNQPQHF.

The chain couples TRBV6-6 to TRBJ1-1; 8 positions match TRBD1. Germline V CDR1 and CDR2: MNHNY, SVGAGI (reference sequence). The length of the CDR3 is 14 residues. The V segment lost 5 bases and the J segment 2 bases; nucleotides outside the gene matches: 4. CDR3 coding DNA: TGTGCCAGCAGTAACGGACAGGGAAACACTGAAGCTTTCTTT. Translated: CASSNGQGNTEAFF.

This clonotype was seen repeatedly, ten times or more. The chain has TRBV6-5 and TRBJ1-2; 7 bases line up with TRBD1. Germline CDR1 reads MNHEY; CDR2 reads SVGAGI. The CDR3 is 15 residues long. The V gene end was trimmed by 2 bases and the J gene end by 8 bases; junction bases not matched to a gene: 11. The CDR3 reads CASSYDDREFFGYTF. Written as DNA, the CDR3 is TGTGCCAGCAGTTACGATGACAGGGAGTTTTTCGGCTACACCTTC.

The V gene is TRBV5-6, the J gene TRBJ1-4; tentatively, D is TRBD1 (6 bases). CDR1 SGHDT and CDR2 YYEEEE come from the germline V gene. The CDR3 is made up of 16 amino acids. V was cut by 0 bases and J by 10 bases, with 19 bases left in between. This CDR3 is CASSLDPGGSRGKLFF. For the CDR3, the DNA is TGTGCCAGCAGCTTGGATCCGGGCGGCAGCAGGGGAAAACTGTTTTTT.

In its sample, this clonotype was seen a few times. The chain employs TRBV4-1 and TRBJ1-6, with D maybe TRBD1 (5 bases). The CDR3 runs to 15 residues. Trimming took 0 bases from V and 10 from J, leaving 13 bases between them. Germline V gene data show CDR1 as MGHRA and CDR2 as YSYEKL. The CDR3 loop reads CASSQEEGTRSPLHF. DNA of the CDR3: TGCGCCAGCAGCCAAGAGGAAGGGACCAGGTCACCCCTCCACTTT.

This clonotype came up many times. The gene calls are TRBV20-1 and TRBJ2-7; the D is unclear. From germline, CDR1 is DFQATT and CDR2 SNEGSKA (reference sequence). V was trimmed by 4 bases and J by 6 bases, leaving 19 bases between them. The CDR3 loop spans 14 amino acids. The CDR3 DNA reads as TGCAGTGCTATAAAAGGGTACCCCTCTTTCGAGCAGTACTTC. This encodes CSAIKGYPSFEQYF.

The chain joins TRBV5-1 to TRBJ2-5; 7 nucleotides agree with TRBD1. Germline V gene data show CDR1 as SGHRS and CDR2 as YFSETQ. This CDR3 has 16 amino acids. V trimming: 1 base; J trimming: 5 bases; junction bases outside the gene matches: 11. The DNA for the CDR3 is TGCGCCAGCAGCTTGACAATCCGACAGGGAAGGGAGACCCAGTACTTC. Encoded protein: CASSLTIRQGRETQYF.

For this clonotype: A read error may produce the germline difference seen at one junction end. The genes are TRBV10-3 and TRBJ1-6, with TRBD1 as a possible D gene (5 bases). This CDR3 has 13 residues. Germline V gives CDR1 ENHRY, CDR2 SYGVKD. This CDR3 reads CAISRGNGSPLNF. The CDR3 DNA is TGTGCCATCAGTAGGGGAAATGGATCACCCCTCAACTTT.

At least ten counts were recorded for this clonotype. V is TRBV6-6 and J is TRBJ1-1, with D unclear. Trimming cost V 5 bases and J 1 base, with 8 bases left between them. CDR1 is MNHNY, CDR2 SVGAGI, per germline (reference sequence). This CDR3 spans 13 amino acids. The CDR3 loop is CASSTDWNTEAFF. The CDR3 DNA reads as TGTGCCAGCAGTACCGACTGGAACACTGAAGCTTTCTTT.

This clonotype was recorded many times. V usage is TRBV5-5 and J usage is TRBJ1-1; D is perhaps TRBD1 (6 bases). The CDR3 contains 15 residues. V lost 0 bases to trimming and J lost 3 bases, with 12 bases between them. The germline gives CDR1 SGHKS, CDR2 YYEKEE (reference sequence). CDR3 DNA sequence: TGTGCCAGCAGCTTGGATGGGGGCGGGGACACTGAAGCTTTCTTT. It translates to CASSLDGGGDTEAFF.

The J gene is TRBJ1-5, the V gene TRBV20-1; D gene uncertain. V was trimmed by 3 bases and J by 1 base, leaving 10 bases between them. Germline loops: CDR1 DFQATT, CDR2 SNEGSKA (reference sequence). CDR3 length equals 14 residues. CDR3 sequence: CSARAPYSNQPQHF. CDR3 DNA: TGCAGTGCTAGGGCCCCCTACAGCAATCAGCCCCAGCATTTT.

This clonotype was observed at least ten times. The CDR3 bases are TGTGCCAGCAGCCCCACCGGTACCTGGGAGACCCAGTACTTC. Protein: CASSPTGTWETQYF. This chain joins TRBV3-1 and TRBJ2-5; no clear D. Germline CDR1 reads LGHDT; CDR2 reads YNNKEL (reference sequence). V was trimmed by 4 bases and J by 5 bases, leaving 14 bases between them. The CDR3 covers 14 residues.

This clonotype appeared many times. The rearrangement joins TRBV7-9 to TRBJ1-2; D gene unclear. Trimming removed 6 bases from V and 2 bases from J, with 7 bases in between. Germline CDR1 reads SEHNR; CDR2 reads FQNEAQ (reference sequence). The length of the CDR3 is 12 residues. The DNA of the CDR3 is TGTGCCAGCAGTGGCTCGAACTATGGCTACACCTTC. Its translation is CASSGSNYGYTF. Drawing the rest from reference TRBV7-9 and TRBJ1-2, the complete variable domain is DTGVSQNPRHKITKRGQNVTFRCDPISEHNRLYWYRQTLGQGPEFLTYFQNEAQLEKSRLLSDRFSAERPKGSFSTLEIQRTEQGDSAMYLCASSGSNYGYTFGSGTRLTVV.